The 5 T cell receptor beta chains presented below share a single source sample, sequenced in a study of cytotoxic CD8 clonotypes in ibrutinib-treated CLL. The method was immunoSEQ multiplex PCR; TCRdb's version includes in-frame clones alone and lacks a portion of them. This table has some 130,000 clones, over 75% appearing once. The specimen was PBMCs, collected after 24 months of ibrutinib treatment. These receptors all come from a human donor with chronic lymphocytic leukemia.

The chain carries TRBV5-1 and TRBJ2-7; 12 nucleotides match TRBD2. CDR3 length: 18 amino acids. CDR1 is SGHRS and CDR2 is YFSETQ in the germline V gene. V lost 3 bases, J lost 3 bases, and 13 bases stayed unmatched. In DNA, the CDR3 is TGCGCCAGCAGCTGGGGACTAGCGGGCTCTTCGGGGAGCTACGAGCAGTACTTC. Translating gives CASSWGLAGSSGSYEQYF.

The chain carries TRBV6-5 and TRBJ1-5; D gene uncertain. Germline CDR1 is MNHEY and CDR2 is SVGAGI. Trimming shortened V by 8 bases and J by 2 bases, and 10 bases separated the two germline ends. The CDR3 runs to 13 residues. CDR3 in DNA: TGTGCCAGCTCCTCGCGGGGCAATCAGCCCCAGCATTTT. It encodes CASSSRGNQPQHF.

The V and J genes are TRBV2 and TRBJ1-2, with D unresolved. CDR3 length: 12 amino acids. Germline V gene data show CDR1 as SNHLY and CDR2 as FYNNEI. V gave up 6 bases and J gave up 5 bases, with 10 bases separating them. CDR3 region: CASRFYSYGYTF. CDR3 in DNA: TGTGCCAGCAGGTTTTACAGTTATGGCTACACCTTC.

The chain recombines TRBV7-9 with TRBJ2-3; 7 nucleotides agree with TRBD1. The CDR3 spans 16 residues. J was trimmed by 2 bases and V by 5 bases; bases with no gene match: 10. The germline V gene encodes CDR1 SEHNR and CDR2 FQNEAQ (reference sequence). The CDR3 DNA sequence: TGTGCCAGCAGCGACGGGACAGTGAAGATCACAGATACGCAGTATTTT. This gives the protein CASSDGTVKITDTQYF. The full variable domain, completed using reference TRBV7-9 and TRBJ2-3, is DTGVSQNPRHKITKRGQNVTFRCDPISEHNRLYWYRQTLGQGPEFLTYFQNEAQLEKSRLLSDRFSAERPKGSFSTLEIQRTEQGDSAMYLCASSDGTVKITDTQYFGPGTRLTVL.

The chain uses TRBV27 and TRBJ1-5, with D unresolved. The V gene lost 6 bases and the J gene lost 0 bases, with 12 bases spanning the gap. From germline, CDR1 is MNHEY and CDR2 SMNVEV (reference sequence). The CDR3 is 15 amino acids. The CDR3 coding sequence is TGTGCCAGCAGGCCCCTCCGGGATAGCAATCAGCCCCAGCATTTT. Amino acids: CASRPLRDSNQPQHF.